The present T cell receptor (beta chain) was sequenced within a study of T cells in Graves' hyperthyroidism and ophthalmopathy. This clonotype was recorded a few times. TCR beta CDR3 regions were amplified from RNA. The HTBI primer set was used in a first-round RT-PCR of the TCR CDR3. TCRdb processed the multiplex PCR reads anew with MiXCR; each CDR3 protein has one entry. The data show about 560,000 distinct CDR3 sequences, less than 20% seen once. An absence of ophthalmopathy progression within 18 months meant stable Graves' hyperthyroidism. The diagnoses drew upon clinical symptoms, serum thyroxine and TRAb, thyroid ultrasound and orbital computed tomography. PBMCs were sourced from roughly 9.3 ml fresh peripheral blood. Sequencing was carried out using blood. The sequence was collected from a woman aged 25 to 39 with Graves' hyperthyroidism.

CDR3 sequence reads: CASSTLTNTDTQYF. Here the CDR3 DNA reads TGTGCCAGCAGCACCCTTACAAACACAGATACGCAGTATTTT. The genes are TRBV9 and TRBJ2-3; D gene uncertain. V lost 4 bases, J lost 2 bases, and 11 bases lay in between. CDR1 is SGDLS, CDR2 YYNGEE, per germline. The CDR3 loop spans 14 amino acids.